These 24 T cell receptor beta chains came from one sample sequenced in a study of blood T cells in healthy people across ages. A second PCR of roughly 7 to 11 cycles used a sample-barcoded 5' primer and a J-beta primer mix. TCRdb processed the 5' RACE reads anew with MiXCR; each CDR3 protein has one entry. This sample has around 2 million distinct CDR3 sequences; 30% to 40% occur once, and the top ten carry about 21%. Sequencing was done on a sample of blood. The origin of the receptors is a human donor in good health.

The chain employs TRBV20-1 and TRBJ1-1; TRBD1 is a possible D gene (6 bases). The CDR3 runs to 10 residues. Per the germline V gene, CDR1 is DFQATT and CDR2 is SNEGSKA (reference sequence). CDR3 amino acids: CSAHQGSAFF. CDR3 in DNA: TGCAGCGCACACCAGGGGAGCGCTTTCTTT.

The CDR3 nucleotides read TGCAGCGCTGGGACAGGGTCCTCCTACGAGCAGTACTTC. Amino acid sequence: CSAGTGSSYEQYF. The V gene is TRBV29-1, the J gene TRBJ2-7, with TRBD1 identical over 9 bases. V lost 7 bases to trimming and J lost 0 bases; unmatched junction nucleotides: 4. The CDR3 is made up of 13 amino acids. Germline V lookup: CDR1 SQVTM, CDR2 ANQGSEA.

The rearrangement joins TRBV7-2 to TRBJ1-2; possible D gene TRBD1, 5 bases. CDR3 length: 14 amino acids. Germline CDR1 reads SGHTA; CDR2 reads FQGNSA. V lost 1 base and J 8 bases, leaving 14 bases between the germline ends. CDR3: CASSLDGTSGGYTF. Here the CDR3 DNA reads TGTGCCAGCAGCTTAGACGGGACCTCAGGGGGCTACACCTTC.

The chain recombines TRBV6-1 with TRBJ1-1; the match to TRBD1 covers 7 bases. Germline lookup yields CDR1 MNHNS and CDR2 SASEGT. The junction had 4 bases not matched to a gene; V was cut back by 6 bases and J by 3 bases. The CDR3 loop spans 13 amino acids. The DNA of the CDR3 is TGTGCCAGCAGAACCGACAGGGACACTGAAGCTTTCTTT. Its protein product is CASRTDRDTEAFF.

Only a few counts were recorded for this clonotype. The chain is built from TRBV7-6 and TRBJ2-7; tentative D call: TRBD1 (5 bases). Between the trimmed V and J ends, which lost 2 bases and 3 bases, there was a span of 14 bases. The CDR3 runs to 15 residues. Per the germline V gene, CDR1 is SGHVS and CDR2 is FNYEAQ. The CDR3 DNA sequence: TGTGCCAGCAGCTTAAGTCAGGGAATTTTCTACGAGCAGTACTTC. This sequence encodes CASSLSQGIFYEQYF.

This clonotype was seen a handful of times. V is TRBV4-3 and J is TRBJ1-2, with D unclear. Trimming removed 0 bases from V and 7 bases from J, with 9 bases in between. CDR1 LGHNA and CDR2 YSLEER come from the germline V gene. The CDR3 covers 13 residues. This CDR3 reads CASSQEGIGGYTF. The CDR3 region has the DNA TGCGCCAGCAGCCAAGAGGGAATTGGTGGCTACACCTTC.

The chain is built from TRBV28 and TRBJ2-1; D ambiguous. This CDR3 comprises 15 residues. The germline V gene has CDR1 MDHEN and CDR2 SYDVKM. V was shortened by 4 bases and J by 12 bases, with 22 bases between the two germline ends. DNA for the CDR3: TGTGCCAGCAGTTCCGGCACAGCGATCTTTACTGGGCAGTTCTTC. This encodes CASSSGTAIFTGQFF.

In DNA, the CDR3 is TGTGCCAGCAGCCAAGTGATAGAGAGGGACAGAAATAGGTATGGCTACACCTTC. Residues: CASSQVIERDRNRYGYTF. The rearrangement uses TRBV3-1 and TRBJ1-2, with 7 nucleotides matching TRBD1. The CDR3 consists of 18 residues. The junction had 16 bases not matched to a gene; V was cut back by 1 base and J by 5 bases. Germline V gives CDR1 LGHDT, CDR2 YNNKEL (reference sequence).

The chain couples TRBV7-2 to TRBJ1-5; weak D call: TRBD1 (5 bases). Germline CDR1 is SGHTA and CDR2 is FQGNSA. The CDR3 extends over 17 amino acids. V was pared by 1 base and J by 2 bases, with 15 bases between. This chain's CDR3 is CASSLGQGGRGNQPQHF. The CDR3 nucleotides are TGTGCCAGCAGCTTAGGGCAGGGCGGTAGGGGCAATCAGCCCCAGCATTTT.

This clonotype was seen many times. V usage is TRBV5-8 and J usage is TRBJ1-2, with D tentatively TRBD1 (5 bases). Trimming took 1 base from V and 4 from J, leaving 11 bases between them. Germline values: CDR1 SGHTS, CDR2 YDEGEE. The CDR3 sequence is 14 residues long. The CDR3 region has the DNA TGTGCCAGCAGCTTGCTGGGACGGACCTATGGCTACACCTTC. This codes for CASSLLGRTYGYTF.

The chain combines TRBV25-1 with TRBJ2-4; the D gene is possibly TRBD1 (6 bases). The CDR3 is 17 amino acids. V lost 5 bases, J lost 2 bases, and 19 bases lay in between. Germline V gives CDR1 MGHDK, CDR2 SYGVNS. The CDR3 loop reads CASSRVGGESSKNIQYF. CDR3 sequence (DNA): TGTGCCAGCAGTAGAGTAGGGGGAGAGTCCTCCAAAAACATTCAGTACTTC.

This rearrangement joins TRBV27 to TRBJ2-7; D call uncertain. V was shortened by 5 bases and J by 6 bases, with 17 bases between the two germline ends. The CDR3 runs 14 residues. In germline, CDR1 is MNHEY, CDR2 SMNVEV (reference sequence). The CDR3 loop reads CASSPSGRPGEQYF. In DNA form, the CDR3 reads TGTGCCAGCAGTCCTTCCGGACGCCCCGGCGAGCAGTACTTC.

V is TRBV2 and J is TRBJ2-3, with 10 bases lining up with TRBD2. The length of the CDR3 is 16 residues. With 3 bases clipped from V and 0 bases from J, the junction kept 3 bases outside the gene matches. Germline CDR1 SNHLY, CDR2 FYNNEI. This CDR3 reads CASSDLAGASTDTQYF. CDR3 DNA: TGTGCCAGCAGTGATCTAGCGGGGGCTAGCACAGATACGCAGTATTTT.

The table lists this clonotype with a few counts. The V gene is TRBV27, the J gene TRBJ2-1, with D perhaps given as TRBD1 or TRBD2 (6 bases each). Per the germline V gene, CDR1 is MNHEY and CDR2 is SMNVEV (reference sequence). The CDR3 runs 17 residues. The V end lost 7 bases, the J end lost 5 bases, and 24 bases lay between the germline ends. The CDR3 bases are TGTGCCAGCACCTCACTATTAGGGGGGCTAACCAACAATGAGCAGTTCTTC. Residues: CASTSLLGGLTNNEQFF.

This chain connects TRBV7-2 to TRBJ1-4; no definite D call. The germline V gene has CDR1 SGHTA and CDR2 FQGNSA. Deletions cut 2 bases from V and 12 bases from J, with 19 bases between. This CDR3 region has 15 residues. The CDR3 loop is CASSLTGMVGEELFF. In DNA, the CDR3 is TGTGCCAGCAGCTTAACGGGTATGGTCGGAGAAGAACTGTTTTTT.

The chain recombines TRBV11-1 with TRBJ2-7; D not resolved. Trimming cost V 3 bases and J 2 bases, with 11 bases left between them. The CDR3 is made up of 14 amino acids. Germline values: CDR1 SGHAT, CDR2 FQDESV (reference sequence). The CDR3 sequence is CASSFWSKPYEQYF. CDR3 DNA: TGTGCCAGCAGCTTTTGGAGCAAACCCTACGAGCAGTACTTC.

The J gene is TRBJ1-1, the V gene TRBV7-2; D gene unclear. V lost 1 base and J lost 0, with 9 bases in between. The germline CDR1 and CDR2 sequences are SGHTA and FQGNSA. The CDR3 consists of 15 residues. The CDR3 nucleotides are TGTGCCAGCAGCTTAGGGGCAGTCATGAACACTGAAGCTTTCTTT. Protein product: CASSLGAVMNTEAFF.

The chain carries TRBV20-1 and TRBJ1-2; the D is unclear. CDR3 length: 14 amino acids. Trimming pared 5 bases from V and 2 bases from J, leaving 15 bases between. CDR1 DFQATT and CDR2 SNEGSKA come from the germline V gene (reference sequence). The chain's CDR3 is CSARTPGGNYGYTF. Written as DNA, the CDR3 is TGCAGTGCTCGCACTCCCGGCGGGAACTATGGCTACACCTTC.

The CDR3 DNA follows: TGTGCCAGCAGTAGATTGGGACAGGGGGCCTATGAGCAGTTCTTC. It codes for CASSRLGQGAYEQFF. The rearrangement joins TRBV6-2 or TRBV6-3 to TRBJ2-1, with 12 bases identical to TRBD1. Germline V gives CDR1 MNHEY, CDR2 SVGEGT. This CDR3 comprises 15 residues. Losses at the gene ends were 5 bases for V and 8 bases for J; bases not matched to a gene: 7.

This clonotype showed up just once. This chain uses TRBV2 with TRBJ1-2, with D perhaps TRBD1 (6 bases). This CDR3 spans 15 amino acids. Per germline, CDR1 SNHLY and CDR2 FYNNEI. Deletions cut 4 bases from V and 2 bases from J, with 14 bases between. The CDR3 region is CASSGVRTANYGYTF. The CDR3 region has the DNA TGTGCCAGCAGTGGAGTGAGGACAGCCAACTATGGCTACACCTTC.

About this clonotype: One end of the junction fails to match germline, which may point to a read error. The CDR3 DNA sequence: TGTGCCAGCAGCCCCGCAGGAGGGAGGCACAATCAGCAGTTCTTC. Translated: CASSPAGGRHNQQFF. V and J are TRBV7-3 and TRBJ2-1, with TRBD2 as a possible D gene (6 bases). Germline V gene data show CDR1 as SGHTA and CDR2 as FQGTGA. This CDR3 is 15 amino acids long.

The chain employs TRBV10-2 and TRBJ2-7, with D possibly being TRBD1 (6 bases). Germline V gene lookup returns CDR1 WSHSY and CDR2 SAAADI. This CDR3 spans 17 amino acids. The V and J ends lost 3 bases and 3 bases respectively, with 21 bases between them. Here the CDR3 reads CASSDKYFQGRLYEQYF. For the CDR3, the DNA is TGCGCCAGCAGTGATAAGTATTTTCAGGGGAGACTCTACGAGCAGTACTTC.

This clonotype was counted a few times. The DNA of the CDR3 is TGCAGTGCTAGTCGCAGATTAAACACTGAAGCTTTCTTT. Protein: CSASRRLNTEAFF. The chain couples TRBV20-1 to TRBJ1-1; D is undetermined. Per the germline V gene, CDR1 is DFQATT and CDR2 is SNEGSKA (reference sequence). V dropped 3 bases and J dropped 2 bases, with 10 bases sitting between them. The CDR3 spans 13 residues.

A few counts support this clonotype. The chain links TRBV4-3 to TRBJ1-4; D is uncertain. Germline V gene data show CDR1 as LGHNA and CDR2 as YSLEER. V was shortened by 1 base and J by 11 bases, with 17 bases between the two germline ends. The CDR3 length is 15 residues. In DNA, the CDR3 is TGCGCCAGCAGCCAAGCGTTGGACGGAGTTGGGAAACTGTTTTTT. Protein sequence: CASSQALDGVGKLFF.